This TCR beta chain is drawn from a study of post-analysis software for immune sequencing data. CDR3 length equals 16 residues. V shed 6 bases and J 7 bases; nucleotides not matched to a gene: 8. The germline CDR1 and CDR2 sequences are MNHNY and SVGAGI (reference sequence). Every TCR beta cDNA library bore unique molecular identifiers. TCRdb reprocessed the PCR reads via MiXCR and lists one record per CDR3 protein. The sample yields 160,000 or so distinct CDR3 sequences, about 36% seen once. The chain couples TRBV6-6 to TRBJ2-1, with 14 positions matching TRBD2. This TCR was recovered from a girl aged 10 to 17 with multiple sclerosis. The input for sequencing was blood, taken after autologous hematopoietic stem cell transplantation. DNA for the CDR3: TGTGCCAGCAGACTGACTAGCGGGAGGGCCTGGAATGAGCAGTTCTTC. Translated, it gives CASRLTSGRAWNEQFF.